These 20 T cell receptor beta chains were all obtained from the same sample, sequenced in a study of blood T cell repertoires in COVID-19. Some clones are missing from TCRdb's copy, which holds only in-frame ones; the method was immunoSEQ multiplex PCR. The table has about 50,000 clones, about 87% seen once. Sequenced sample: peripheral blood. All receptors come from a human donor with active COVID-19. The donor label of this sample is uncertain.

The J gene is TRBJ2-7, the V gene TRBV7-9, with a tentative D call TRBD1 (6 bases). V lost 3 bases, J lost 4 bases, and 10 bases lay in between. Germline CDR1 reads SEHNR; CDR2 reads FQNEAQ (reference sequence). The CDR3 covers 13 residues. The CDR3 loop is CASSFQQGYEQYF. The CDR3 DNA sequence: TGTGCCAGCAGCTTTCAGCAGGGGTACGAGCAGTACTTC.

This clone was seen once. The chain uses TRBV12-3 or TRBV12-4 and TRBJ2-7; D remains ambiguous. Trimming stripped 3 bases from V and 6 bases from J, with 9 bases between. The CDR3 extends over 12 amino acids. CDR3 in DNA: TGTGCCAGCAGTTTCGGTAGTCTCGAGCAGTACTTC. Amino acid sequence: CASSFGSLEQYF.

The V call is TRBV28, the J call TRBJ1-5, with TRBD1 matching over 11 bases. This CDR3 spans 15 amino acids. Germline CDR1 reads MDHEN; CDR2 reads SYDVKM. The J segment lost 5 bases and the V segment lost 6 bases, leaving 6 bases of the junction unmatched. The DNA for the CDR3 is TGTGCCAGCAGCCCTAGGGACAGGGGGGATCAGCCCCAGCATTTT. Translating it yields CASSPRDRGDQPQHF.

The chain carries TRBV5-1 and TRBJ1-1, with 10 bases fitting TRBD1. This CDR3 has 15 residues. Germline V gives CDR1 SGHRS, CDR2 YFSETQ. Trimming cost V 2 bases and J 3 bases; bases outside gene matches: 4. Written as DNA, the CDR3 is TGCGCCAGCAGCTTCACCGGGACAGGGGACACTGAAGCTTTCTTT. It yields the protein CASSFTGTGDTEAFF.

The chain combines TRBV6-2 or TRBV6-3 with TRBJ2-3; 8 bases are a match to TRBD2. CDR3 length: 15 residues. The germline V gene has CDR1 MNHEY and CDR2 SVGEGT. Losses at the gene ends were 0 bases for V and 3 bases for J; bases not matched to a gene: 2. The CDR3 loop is CASSYSVAGTDTQYF. The CDR3 nucleotides read TGTGCCAGCAGTTACTCCGTAGCGGGAACAGATACGCAGTATTTT.

This clone appeared a single time. The chain links TRBV9 to TRBJ2-7; D possibly corresponds to TRBD1 (5 bases). V was pared by 3 bases and J by 7 bases, with 14 bases between. CDR1 and CDR2 (germline): SGDLS, YYNGEE. The CDR3 is 13 amino acids. In DNA form, the CDR3 reads TGTGCCAGCAGCGCGTATACACAGGCAGAGCAGTACTTC. Translation gives CASSAYTQAEQYF.

This chain links TRBV5-1 with TRBJ2-2; 8 bases line up with TRBD1. The V and J ends lost 7 bases and 3 bases, in that order; junction bases with no gene match: 8. Germline CDR1 SGHRS, CDR2 YFSETQ. CDR3 length equals 15 residues. This CDR3 is CASGPTTGDTGELFF. The DNA for the CDR3 is TGCGCCAGCGGACCTACGACAGGGGACACCGGGGAGCTGTTTTTT.

This chain links TRBV5-4 with TRBJ2-7; tentatively, D is TRBD2 (6 bases). CDR3 size: 14 residues. Trimming shortened V by 1 base and J by 4 bases, and 12 bases separated the two germline ends. Germline V gene sequence: CDR1 SGHNT, CDR2 YYREEE (reference sequence). The DNA for the CDR3 is TGTGCCAGCAGCTTGAGGAGGGAACCTTACGAGCAGTACTTC. Translating gives CASSLRREPYEQYF.

The rearrangement links TRBV10-3 to TRBJ2-6; 8 bases fit TRBD1. This CDR3 comprises 18 residues. CDR1 and CDR2 from the germline V gene are ENHRY and SYGVKD. V trimming: 5 bases; J trimming: 0 bases; junction bases outside the gene matches: 9. The CDR3 here is CAISRRQGAISGANVLTF. The CDR3 bases are TGTGCCATCAGTCGCCGGCAGGGGGCGATCTCTGGGGCCAACGTCCTGACTTTC.

The rearrangement uses TRBV2 and TRBJ2-7, with D tentatively TRBD2 (6 bases). Germline lookup yields CDR1 SNHLY and CDR2 FYNNEI. The CDR3 is 13 residues long. V was clipped by 2 bases and J by 12 bases, with 17 bases between them. The CDR3 DNA follows: TGTGCCAGCAGTGAATCGCGGACTACCTTATGGTACTTC. It is translated as CASSESRTTLWYF.

V is TRBV9 and J is TRBJ1-1; D remains ambiguous. This CDR3 has 11 amino acids. Germline V gives CDR1 SGDLS, CDR2 YYNGEE. Trimming removed 4 bases at V and 10 bases at J, with 11 bases between. This CDR3 reads CASSSSSGAFF. The CDR3 DNA reads as TGTGCCAGCAGCTCCTCCAGTGGAGCTTTCTTT.

The chain couples TRBV5-1 to TRBJ2-7; a weak D match, TRBD2 (7 bases). This CDR3 is 17 amino acids long. The V end was cut by 4 bases, the J end by 1 base, with 21 bases between. The germline CDR1 and CDR2 sequences are SGHRS and YFSETQ. The chain's CDR3 is CASSQPGRGQYSYEQYF. The CDR3 DNA reads TGCGCCAGCAGCCAGCCTGGGCGGGGGCAGTATTCCTACGAGCAGTACTTC.

The V call is TRBV10-3, the J call TRBJ1-1; 7 bases are a match to TRBD1. The ends lost 4 bases at V and 5 bases at J; junction bases unmatched: 7. Germline loops: CDR1 ENHRY, CDR2 SYGVKD. The CDR3 is 14 residues long. CDR3 in amino acids: CAISGQGWGTEAFF. The CDR3 nucleotides read TGTGCCATCAGTGGACAGGGATGGGGAACTGAAGCTTTCTTT.

The V call is TRBV28, the J call TRBJ1-5, with 7 positions matching TRBD1. J gave up 4 bases and V 1 base, and 4 bases lay outside the gene matches. Germline lookup yields CDR1 MDHEN and CDR2 SYDVKM. The CDR3 sequence is 15 residues long. In DNA, the CDR3 is TGTGCCAGCAGTTTATCAGTCAGGGGGAATCAGCCCCAGCATTTT. Its protein is CASSLSVRGNQPQHF.

V is TRBV25-1 and J is TRBJ1-4; 7 positions match TRBD1. The V gene's germline CDR1 is MGHDK and CDR2 SYGVNS. This CDR3 has 15 residues. V lost 0 bases to trimming and J lost 4 bases; unmatched junction nucleotides: 2. The DNA of the CDR3 is TGTGCCAGCAGTGAATACAGGGGGAATAATGAAAAACTGTTTTTT. It specifies CASSEYRGNNEKLFF.

The chain carries TRBV9 and TRBJ1-3; 7 bases align to TRBD1. Germline V lookup: CDR1 SGDLS, CDR2 YYNGEE. This CDR3 comprises 13 residues. V was pared by 4 bases and J by 8 bases, with 6 bases of the junction left unmatched. The CDR3 region is CASSPRQGDTIYF. CDR3 DNA: TGTGCCAGCAGCCCGCGACAGGGAGACACCATATATTTT.

The chain employs TRBV1 and TRBJ2-7; the D call TRBD2 from the table was never checked on the DNA. TRBV1 is flagged as a pseudogene. The CDR3 totals 16 residues. This CDR3 reads CTSSHVIDGCFHRRNF. The CDR3 nucleotides read TGCACCAGCAGCCATGTTATAGACGGATGTTTCCACCGGAGGAACTTC.

The V call is TRBV10-3, the J call TRBJ1-1; D gene ambiguous. The CDR3 loop spans 13 amino acids. Between the trimmed V and J ends, which lost 4 bases and 0 bases, there was a span of 6 bases. Germline CDR1 and CDR2: ENHRY and SYGVKD. The CDR3 DNA follows: TGTGCCATCAGTGGGGCTTTGAACACTGAAGCTTTCTTT. Residues: CAISGALNTEAFF.

The CDR3 DNA reads TGTGCCAGCAGCGCCGTCTTAAGCGGGAGACCCAATGAGCAGTTCTTC. Amino acids: CASSAVLSGRPNEQFF. The V gene is TRBV9, the J gene TRBJ2-1; 8 bases agree with TRBD2. This CDR3 is built from 16 residues. The ends lost 3 bases at V and 6 bases at J; junction bases unmatched: 11. The germline gives CDR1 SGDLS, CDR2 YYNGEE.

The CDR3 DNA reads as TGTGCCAGCAGCGTACTTCCCCAGGCGAACACTGAAGCTTTCTTT. Translation: CASSVLPQANTEAFF. The chain links TRBV9 to TRBJ1-1; no definite D call. The V and J ends lost 1 base and 1 base respectively, with 11 bases between them. The CDR3 loop spans 15 amino acids. From germline, CDR1 is SGDLS and CDR2 YYNGEE. Looking up the rest from reference TRBV9 and TRBJ1-1 gives the full variable domain: DSGVTQTPKHLITATGQRVTLRCSPRSGDLSVYWYQQSLDQGLQFLIQYYNGEERAKGNILERFSAQQFPDLHSELNLSSLELGDSALYFCASSVLPQANTEAFFGQGTRLTVV.